The rows below give T cell receptor beta chains drawn from one sample of a study of human T cells and chemical hapten exposure. TCRdb re-analysed the RACE reads in MiXCR, keeping a single row per CDR3 protein. The sample has tens of thousands of distinct CDR3 sequences, roughly a tenth seen once. Sequences were derived from whole blood, sampled in connection with sensitization to the hapten diphenylcyclopropenone (DPC). The receptors derive from a man in his forties with alopecia areata. Some clones in this sample may be carry-over from other donors' samples. CDR3s include the opening cysteine and the closing phenylalanine or tryptophan. A D gene is named only where the DNA matches it firmly. A row's size may be missing; if present it is once, few, many or a size class.

v_gene,d_gene,j_gene,abundance,CDR3nt,CDR3aa
TRBV11-2,TRBD1,TRBJ2-7,.,TGTGCCAGCAGCGGACAGGGGTACGAGCAGTACTTC,CASSGQGYEQYF
TRBV19,.,TRBJ1-2,few,TGTGCCAGTAGTCGTACAGATGCTAACTATGGCTACACCTTC,CASSRTDANYGYTF
TRBV7-2,.,TRBJ2-5,many,TGTGCCAGCAGCTCGCAAGAGACCCAGTACTTC,CASSSQETQYF
TRBV18,TRBD2,TRBJ2-3,few,TGTGCCAGCTCCAAAGCCCTCAGCGGGAGCGGAGATACGCAGTATTTT,CASSKALSGSGDTQYF
TRBV6-1,.,TRBJ1-1,few,TGTGCCAGCAGTGAGGGTCCTAGCCGAGTGGGGACTGAAGCTTTCTTT,CASSEGPSRVGTEAFF
TRBV7-2,.,TRBJ2-3,.,TGTGCCAGCAGCGAGGGACCATCCCCCACAGATACGCAGTATTTT,CASSEGPSPTDTQYF
TRBV28,.,TRBJ1-6,.,TGTGCCAGCCTTATCGGCTCCCCCGCCGGACCCCTCCACTTT,CASLIGSPAGPLHF
TRBV29-1,TRBD2,TRBJ2-1,few,TGCAGCGTTGTTCAGCGGGAGGGACAGTTCTTC,CSVVQREGQFF
TRBV7-9,.,TRBJ1-4,.,TGTGCCAGCAGCCCACCGGGAGTGGCCGGGAGTAATGAAAAACTGTTTTTT,CASSPPGVAGSNEKLFF
TRBV20-1,TRBD2,TRBJ2-1,few,TGCAGTGCTAGAAAAGCCCCCGGGACTAGCGGGAGTTCCGGGATGTACAATGAGCAGTTCTTC,CSARKAPGTSGSSGMYNEQFF
TRBV6-2/TRBV6-3,TRBD2,TRBJ2-3,few,TGTGCCAGCAGTTACCCGGCTAGCGGGCACTATACAGATACGCAGTATTTT,CASSYPASGHYTDTQYF
TRBV6-5,.,TRBJ1-3,many,TGTGCCAGCAGTCGCGGGACCGCGGGCTCTGGAAACACCATATATTTT,CASSRGTAGSGNTIYF
TRBV12-3/TRBV12-4,.,TRBJ1-3,many,TGTGCCAGCAGTCCGCCGCGAGGGACCCGCTCTGGAAACACCATATATTTT,CASSPPRGTRSGNTIYF
TRBV6-2/TRBV6-3,.,TRBJ2-1,.,TGTGCCAGCAGTTATCCCGCCAATGAGCAGTTCTTC,CASSYPANEQFF
TRBV5-1,TRBD1,TRBJ1-1,few,TGCGCCAGCAACACAGGGGGGCTGGGTCAAACTGAAGCTTTCTTT,CASNTGGLGQTEAFF
TRBV4-3,TRBD2,TRBJ2-7,.,TGCGCCAGCAGCCAAGACCGTAGCGGGAGTCGAGAGCAGTACTTC,CASSQDRSGSREQYF
TRBV20-1,.,TRBJ2-1,few,TGCAGTGCTAGACCCCTAATCGATTCCTACAATGAGCAGTTCTTC,CSARPLIDSYNEQFF
TRBV29-1,TRBD1,TRBJ2-7,.,TGCAGCGTGGGGGGGACAGGGGTAAAAGTCTACGAGCAGTACTTC,CSVGGTGVKVYEQYF
TRBV6-2/TRBV6-3,.,TRBJ2-3,.,TGTGCCAGCAGTGCTCGGCTAGCAGCAGATACGCAGTATTTT,CASSARLAADTQYF
TRBV20-1,.,TRBJ1-5,few,TGCAGTGGAACGGACGGATTTAGCAATCAGCCCCAGCATTTT,CSGTDGFSNQPQHF
TRBV24-1,TRBD1,TRBJ1-5,many,TGTGCCACCAGTGATGGACAGGGAAGCAATCAGCCCCAGCATTTT,CATSDGQGSNQPQHF
TRBV2,.,TRBJ2-6,many,TGTGCCAGCAGCAGTACTGGGGCCAACGTCCTGACTTTC,CASSSTGANVLTF
TRBV20-1,.,TRBJ2-3,many,TGCAGTGCTCGAAGGGATACGCAGTATTTT,CSARRDTQYF
TRBV5-4,.,TRBJ2-2,few,TGTGCCAGCAGCTCTCAACAGTCGAACACCGGGGAGCTGTTTTTT,CASSSQQSNTGELFF
TRBV25-1,.,TRBJ1-6,.,TGTGCCAGCAGTTTGGGAATCGGACAGCTCCACTTT,CASSLGIGQLHF
TRBV12-3/TRBV12-4,.,TRBJ1-4,many,TGTGCCAGCAGTTTAGCGGGCGGACCCGAAAAACTGTTTTTT,CASSLAGGPEKLFF
TRBV11-3,TRBD1,TRBJ1-3,.,TGTGCCAGCAGCCCGCGGACAGGGACCGCGAGCTCTGGAAACACCATATATTTT,CASSPRTGTASSGNTIYF
TRBV28,.,TRBJ2-7,many,TGTGCCAGCAGTTATGGAACAGGCTCCCTAAGCCGGCAGTACTTC,CASSYGTGSLSRQYF
TRBV7-9,TRBD2,TRBJ2-3,.,TGTGCCAGCACCGCACTAGCGGAGCAGTATTTT,CASTALAEQYF
TRBV20-1,.,TRBJ1-2,many,TGCAGTGCTAGAGATAACCCTCCTAACTATGGCTACACCTTC,CSARDNPPNYGYTF
TRBV7-9,.,TRBJ2-7,.,TGTGCCAGCAGCTTAGGGGGCCAATCCTACGAGCAGTACTTC,CASSLGGQSYEQYF
TRBV29-1,.,TRBJ1-1,few,TGCAGCGTTGAAGATAGCACTGAAGCTTTCTTT,CSVEDSTEAFF
TRBV4-3,TRBD2,TRBJ2-1,few,TGCGCCAGCAGCCAAGATTGGGGGAGAGCGGGAGGGAATGAGCAGTTCTTC,CASSQDWGRAGGNEQFF
TRBV5-1,.,TRBJ2-3,.,TGCGCCAACAGCTACCGGGACGGTACAGATACGCAGTATTTT,CANSYRDGTDTQYF
TRBV24-1,.,TRBJ2-7,few,TGTGCCACCAGTGACCCGACAGAAGCCTACGAGCAGTACTTC,CATSDPTEAYEQYF
TRBV6-5,.,TRBJ2-4,few,TGTGCCAGCACTTACTCGCGGACTCTAGCCAAAAACATTCAGTACTTC,CASTYSRTLAKNIQYF